A single sample gave rise to the 20 T cell receptor beta chains below, sequenced in a study of T cells expressing NK-cell markers. TCRdb derives one entry per CDR3 protein from the 5' RACE reads, leaving out DNA. Recorded for this sample: some 150,000 distinct CDR3 sequences. Specimen: blood T cells: a sorted CD56 or NKG2C T cell subset, CD4+ or CD8+ T cells, or bulk PBMC T cells (not recorded which). The receptor set was obtained from a man in his late teens or twenties in good health.

V and J are TRBV6-1 and TRBJ1-1; the D gene TCRdb calls, TRBD1, cannot be checked with no DNA. Germline lookup yields CDR1 MNHNS and CDR2 SASEGT. CDR3 length: 17 amino acids. The CDR3 loop is CASSTGMQSPMNTEAFF.

The genes are TRBV7-6 and TRBJ2-1; TCRdb's assignment of TRBD2 cannot be checked, as there is no DNA. The CDR3 is 17 amino acids. CDR1 and CDR2 (germline): SGHVS, FNYEAQ. CDR3 in amino acids: CASSLNVLDGSYNEQFF.

The rearrangement links TRBV5-1 to TRBJ2-5; the TCRdb D gene call, TRBD2, has no DNA to confirm it. Germline V gene data show CDR1 as SGHRS and CDR2 as YFSETQ. The CDR3 totals 18 residues. The CDR3 loop reads CASSFAPLGLAAEETQYF.

The V call is TRBV10-3, the J call TRBJ1-4. The CDR3 sequence is 13 residues long. Germline V gives CDR1 ENHRY, CDR2 SYGVKD. CDR3 protein: CASNYNTNEKLFF.

The gene calls are TRBV19 and TRBJ2-7. Germline-derived CDR1 and CDR2 are LNHDA and SQIVND (reference sequence). CDR3 length: 14 residues. This CDR3 is CASSIAGSSYEQYF. The full variable domain, in which reference TRBV19 and TRBJ2-7 provide the parts outside the CDR3, is DGGITQSPKYLFRKEGQNVTLSCEQNLNHDAMYWYRQDPGQGLRLIYYSQIVNDFQKGDIAEGYSVSREKKESFPLTVTSAQKNPTAFYLCASSIAGSSYEQYFGPGTRLTVT.

V gene TRBV27 combines with J gene TRBJ2-3; TCRdb's D gene call, TRBD2, goes unchecked for lack of DNA. CDR3 size: 16 residues. Per the germline V gene, CDR1 is MNHEY and CDR2 is SMNVEV (reference sequence). This CDR3 reads CASSLGAGVLIDTQYF.

The V and J genes are TRBV6-1 and TRBJ2-1; the TRBD2 assignment by TCRdb is unverifiable without DNA. Germline values: CDR1 MNHNS, CDR2 SASEGT. The CDR3 consists of 15 residues. The CDR3 region is CASSSSEGSYNEQFF.

The gene calls are TRBV4-2 and TRBJ2-5; without DNA, the TCRdb call of TRBD2 cannot be checked. The V gene's germline CDR1 is LGHNA and CDR2 YNFKEQ. This CDR3 is 16 amino acids long. This CDR3 is CASSQWGEGPQETQYF.

The V gene is TRBV9, the J gene TRBJ1-5; TCRdb picks TRBD1, but there is no DNA to check that call. The CDR3 extends over 15 amino acids. Germline loops: CDR1 SGDLS, CDR2 YYNGEE. The CDR3 loop is CASSETGLRGQPQHF. Supplemented by reference TRBV9 and TRBJ1-5, the full variable domain reads DSGVTQTPKHLITATGQRVTLRCSPRSGDLSVYWYQQSLDQGLQFLIQYYNGEERAKGNILERFSAQQFPDLHSELNLSSLELGDSALYFCASSETGLRGQPQHFGDGTRLSIL.

CDR3 residues: CASRSGTGGVNQPQHF. V usage is TRBV5-5 and J usage is TRBJ1-5; TCRdb picks TRBD1, but there is no DNA to check that call. CDR1 SGHKS and CDR2 YYEKEE come from the germline V gene (reference sequence). The CDR3 has 16 amino acids. Full variable domain (remainder filled in from reference TRBV5-5 and TRBJ1-5): DAGVTQSPTHLIKTRGQQVTLRCSPISGHKSVSWYQQVLGQGPQFIFQYYEKEERGRGNFPDRFSARQFPNYSSELNVNALLLGDSALYLCASRSGTGGVNQPQHFGDGTRLSIL.

J is TRBJ2-2 and V is TRBV18; the TCRdb D gene call, TRBD2, has no DNA to confirm it. Germline values: CDR1 KGHSH, CDR2 LQKENI. CDR3 length equals 15 residues. CDR3 in amino acids: CASSPPGLAFEELFF. Full variable domain (outside the CDR3, taken from reference TRBV18 and TRBJ2-2): NAGVMQNPRHLVRRRGQEARLRCSPMKGHSHVYWYRQLPEEGLKFMVYLQKENIIDESGMPKERFSAEFPKEGPSILRIQQVVRGDSAAYFCASSPPGLAFEELFFGEGSRLTVL.

This chain joins TRBV18 and TRBJ1-1. The CDR3 contains 15 residues. The germline V gene has CDR1 KGHSH and CDR2 LQKENI. CDR3 protein: CASSPGLKMNTEAFF.

V usage is TRBV6-5 and J usage is TRBJ2-5; TCRdb lists TRBD1, though no DNA is available to test this call. Per germline, CDR1 MNHEY and CDR2 SVGAGI. The CDR3 covers 14 residues. CDR3 sequence: CASLPGSFQETQYF.

The genes are TRBV12-3 or TRBV12-4 and TRBJ2-7. The CDR3 totals 14 residues. This CDR3 is CASSFSGDSYEQYF.

This chain uses TRBV20-1 with TRBJ1-2; TCRdb gives TRBD1 as the D gene, but with no DNA this cannot be confirmed. Germline V gene sequence: CDR1 DFQATT, CDR2 SNEGSKA (reference sequence). The CDR3 is 15 residues long. The CDR3 spells CSAINYGDIGSGYTF.

The J gene is TRBJ2-1, the V gene TRBV29-1; TCRdb's D gene call, TRBD2, goes unchecked for lack of DNA. The CDR3 consists of 12 residues. Germline CDR1 reads SQVTM; CDR2 reads ANQGSEA. The CDR3 here is CSVVWGVNEQFF.

The chain has TRBV7-9 and TRBJ2-7; there is no DNA to check the TCRdb D call of TRBD2. The CDR3 length is 15 residues. CDR1 is SEHNR and CDR2 is FQNEAQ in the germline V gene (reference sequence). The CDR3 loop reads CASSSGTRGSLEQYF.

The J gene is TRBJ1-1, the V gene TRBV2; TCRdb returns TRBD1, unconfirmable since there is no DNA. CDR3 length: 12 residues. Germline V gene lookup returns CDR1 SNHLY and CDR2 FYNNEI. The CDR3 spells CASIRQGAEAFF.

The rearrangement joins TRBV7-9 to TRBJ1-5. Per the germline V gene, CDR1 is SEHNR and CDR2 is FQNEAQ (reference sequence). CDR3 length: 14 residues. The CDR3 loop reads CASSLGQGDQPQHF.

V gene TRBV7-2 combines with J gene TRBJ1-1. Germline assignment: CDR1 SGHTA and CDR2 FQGNSA. CDR3 length: 15 residues. The CDR3 sequence: CASSQPSQGYTEAFF.